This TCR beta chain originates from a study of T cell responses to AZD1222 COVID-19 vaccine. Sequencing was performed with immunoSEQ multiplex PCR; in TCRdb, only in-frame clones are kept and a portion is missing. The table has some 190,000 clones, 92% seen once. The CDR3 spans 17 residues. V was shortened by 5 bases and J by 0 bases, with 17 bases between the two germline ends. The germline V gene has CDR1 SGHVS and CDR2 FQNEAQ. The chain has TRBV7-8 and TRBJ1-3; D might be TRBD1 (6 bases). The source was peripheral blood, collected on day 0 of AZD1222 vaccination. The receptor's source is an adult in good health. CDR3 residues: CASSPADRLSSGNTIYF. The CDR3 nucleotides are TGTGCCAGCAGCCCCGCAGACAGGCTGAGCTCTGGAAACACCATATATTTT.